The subject of this entry is one T cell receptor (beta chain). This specimen comes from a study of blood T cell repertoires in COVID-19. Background on the study: COVID-19 samples, acute and convalescent, were from the United States, Italy and Spain.

Profiling relied on immunoSEQ multiplex PCR, and the TCRdb table lists in-frame clones only, not all of them. The data contain some 120,000 clones, 83% of them singletons. This CDR3 region has 13 residues. Germline loops: CDR1 SGHTA, CDR2 FQGNSA. The V segment lost 4 bases and the J segment 5 bases; nucleotides outside the gene matches: 1. The sequenced sample consisted of peripheral blood. This TCR derives from a man aged 80 or over with active or convalescent COVID-19. The J gene is TRBJ2-5, the V gene TRBV7-2; 10 bases match TRBD2. The CDR3: CASSSGLAETQYF. For the CDR3, the DNA is TGTGCCAGCAGCTCGGGACTAGCGGAGACCCAGTACTTC.